The present TCR beta chain was sequenced within a study of blood T cells in healthy people across ages. Looking at the study overall: Template switching picked up about one barcoded beta molecule for each two T cells.

The CDR3 length is 15 residues. V was clipped by 5 bases and J by 8 bases; unmatched bases: 8. CDR1 and CDR2 (germline): SNHLY, FYNNEI. Study observations and caveats: Estimated diversity that came from one million T cells was considered an underestimate.

Concerning this clonotype: Its antigen is unidentified.

The second PCR ran about 7 to 12 cycles with a sample-barcoded 5' primer and J-beta primers. TCRdb redid the calling of the 5' RACE reads with MiXCR, one entry per CDR3 protein. The sample records about 1.5 million distinct CDR3 sequences, 35% to 45% being singletons. This rearrangement joins TRBV2 to TRBJ2-1; the match to TRBD2 covers 11 bases. Sequencing was performed on blood. The receptor comes from a woman between 18 and 29 years old in good health. As DNA, the CDR3 is TGTGCCAGCAGTATAGCGGGAGGGGTTATGGATGAGCAGTTCTTC. Its translation: CASSIAGGVMDEQFF. Using reference TRBV2 and TRBJ2-1 for the parts outside the CDR3, the full variable domain is EPEVTQTPSHQVTQMGQEVILRCVPISNHLYFYWYRQILGQKVEFLVSFYNNEISEKSEIFDDQFSVERPDGSNFTLKIRSTKLEDSAMYFCASSIAGGVMDEQFFGPGTRLTVL.